This TCR beta chain was recorded in a study of cytomegalovirus exposure and HLA in healthy donors. Notes on the study in general: Subsequent analysis showed first-cohort TCR clusters tending to co-occur in over a hundred validation repertoires. Cytomegalovirus association was assigned to some 160 TCR beta chains.

As regards this clone: Its antigen is currently unknown.

Assay: immunoSEQ multiplex PCR; the TCRdb copy retains only in-frame clones and omits some. Altogether under 300,000 clones are present, 75% to 90% being singletons, with the ten largest covering 1% to 1.5%. Trimming stripped 2 bases from V and 0 bases from J, with 7 bases between. Germline V CDR1 and CDR2: LNHDA, SQIVND (reference sequence). CDR3 size: 15 residues. The rearrangement uses TRBV19 and TRBJ2-2; no clear D gene. Material: PBMCs. This sequence originates from a woman aged 25 to 45 in good health and CMV-seropositive. This CDR3 is CASSITPANTGELFF. The CDR3 DNA reads TGTGCCAGTAGTATAACACCAGCGAACACCGGGGAGCTGTTTTTT.